These T cell receptor beta chains were read from a single sample in a study of CD8 T cells in Susac syndrome. TCRdb re-derived calls from the immunoSEQ multiplex PCR reads in MiXCR, one entry per CDR3 protein. The profile covers approximately 270,000 distinct CDR3 sequences, with about 93% appearing a single time and 0.065% to 0.075% taken by the ten largest. Specimen: CD4+ T cells from PBMCs. These receptors all come from a human donor with multiple sclerosis. The CDR3 runs from the conserved cysteine through the conserved F or W. The D gene is left open where the match is weak. A clone size is listed for some rows: how often the clone was seen (once, few, many), or a class if it is expanded.

D	V	J	size	length	DNA	CDR3
NA	TRBV28	TRBJ1-1	NA	14	TGTGCCAGCAGTTTCCAGGACTTCTCCACTGAAGCTTTCTTT	CASSFQDFSTEAFF
TRBD1	TRBV3-1	TRBJ2-3	NA	16	TGTGCCAGCAGCATACGGACAGGGGGCTTCATGGATACGCAGTATTTT	CASSIRTGGFMDTQYF
TRBD2	TRBV7-6	TRBJ2-3	NA	16	TGTGCCAGCAGCCAGACTAGCGCCCAAAACACAGATACGCAGTATTTT	CASSQTSAQNTDTQYF
NA	TRBV6-5	TRBJ1-2	NA	12	TGTGCCAGCCAGCAGGGCCCCAGTGGCTACACCTTC	CASQQGPSGYTF
TRBD1	TRBV24-1	TRBJ1-2	NA	15	TGTGCCACCAGTGACTCCGGACAGGGGGGGGATGGCTACACCTTC	CATSDSGQGGDGYTF
NA	TRBV9	TRBJ1-1	NA	15	TGTGCCAGCAGCGTAGTCACGGGGCCCAACACTGAAGCTTTCTTT	CASSVVTGPNTEAFF
NA	TRBV7-3	TRBJ1-1	NA	14	TGTGCCAGCAGCCCGGACTTTCGTCGGACTGAAGCTTTCTTT	CASSPDFRRTEAFF
NA	TRBV5-1	TRBJ2-5	NA	13	TGCGCCAGCAACACCCCGGGGTACGAGACCCAGTACTTC	CASNTPGYETQYF
NA	TRBV3-1	TRBJ2-5	NA	16	TGTGCCAGCAGTCTGCGGGGGCTGACAAGCGGAGAGACCCAGTACTTC	CASSLRGLTSGETQYF
NA	TRBV24-1	TRBJ2-1	NA	12	TGTGCCACCAGTGTTTTAGGCAATGAGCAGTTCTTC	CATSVLGNEQFF
NA	TRBV12-3/TRBV12-4	TRBJ1-5	NA	14	TGTGCCAGCAGTTTGTCGGGGTTCCATCAGCCCCAGCATTTT	CASSLSGFHQPQHF
NA	TRBV18	TRBJ2-2	NA	13	TGTGCCAGCTCGCGGCAAGACACCGGGGAGCTGTTTTTT	CASSRQDTGELFF
NA	TRBV2	TRBJ1-1	NA	13	TGTGCCAGCAGTGATGCATTTTCCTGGGAAGCTTTCTTT	CASSDAFSWEAFF
NA	TRBV6-5	TRBJ1-1	NA	15	TGTGCCAGCAGTTACCGGGCGGTCCTGATCACTGAAGCTTTCTTT	CASSYRAVLITEAFF
NA	TRBV20-1	TRBJ2-2	NA	14	TGCAGTGCCCGACCGGGAGTCACCACCGGGGAGCTGTTTTTT	CSARPGVTTGELFF
TRBD1	TRBV9	TRBJ1-2	NA	18	TGTGCCAGCAGCGAAGACCCGGGACAGGGGGCTTCGGGCTATGGCTACACCTTC	CASSEDPGQGASGYGYTF
NA	TRBV9	TRBJ2-2	NA	14	TGTGCCAGCAGCGTAGGGAATCTCAACGGGGAGCTGTTTTTT	CASSVGNLNGELFF
TRBD1	TRBV6-5	TRBJ1-2	NA	15	TGTGCCAGCAGCAACGACAGGGGGAGTGCCTATGGCTACACCTTC	CASSNDRGSAYGYTF
NA	TRBV2	TRBJ1-1	once	13	TGTGCCAGTGGTAGGGACAAGAACACTGAAGCTTTCTTT	CASGRDKNTEAFF
NA	TRBV14	TRBJ2-5	NA	15	TGTGCCAGCAGCCGGGGTCCCGGGACTCGGACGGCCCAGTACTTC	CASSRGPGTRTAQYF
NA	TRBV7-9	TRBJ1-1	NA	14	TGTGCCAGCAGCCCACTTATTGCGAACACTGAAGCTTTCTTT	CASSPLIANTEAFF
TRBD2	TRBV11-2	TRBJ2-5	NA	18	TGTGCCAGCAGCCCATACCCCGAAATAGCGGGGGGGCTAGAGACCCAGTACTTC	CASSPYPEIAGGLETQYF
TRBD1	TRBV5-1	TRBJ2-5	NA	15	TGCGCCAGCAGCTTCTCCCCGGACAGGGGCGAGACCCAGTACTTC	CASSFSPDRGETQYF
NA	TRBV4-1	TRBJ2-6	NA	17	TGCGCCAGCAGCCAAGAGAGAACGGCTTCTGGGGCCAACGTCCTGACTTTC	CASSQERTASGANVLTF
NA	TRBV9	TRBJ1-5	NA	15	TGTGCCAGCAGCCCGACCGGAGGGCAGGGGCAGCCCCAGCATTTT	CASSPTGGQGQPQHF
TRBD1	TRBV27	TRBJ2-3	few	15	TGTGCCAGCAGTTTAGGGGGACAGAGCACAGATACGCAGTATTTT	CASSLGGQSTDTQYF
NA	TRBV20-1	TRBJ1-1	NA	12	TGCAGTCCAAGGGGGATGGACTCTGAAGCTTTCTTT	CSPRGMDSEAFF
NA	TRBV7-6	TRBJ2-1	NA	12	TGTGCCAGCAGCCAACTAACACTTGAGCAGTTCTTC	CASSQLTLEQFF
NA	TRBV19	TRBJ1-5	few	13	TGTGCCAGTAGTGGGGCAGGGAGGCAGCCCCAGCATTTT	CASSGAGRQPQHF
TRBD1	TRBV9	TRBJ2-5	NA	15	TGTGCCAGCAGCGTAGGGGGGACAGCCCAAGAGACCCAGTACTTC	CASSVGGTAQETQYF
NA	TRBV15	TRBJ1-2	NA	13	TGTGCCACCAGCAGTCTCCGGACGATGGGCTACACCTTC	CATSSLRTMGYTF